The sequence of this T cell receptor (beta chain) was determined in a study of Ad26.COV2.S vaccination and SARS-CoV-2 variants. The table came from immunoSEQ multiplex PCR; TCRdb's copy has only in-frame clones and leaves some out. The profile shows 300,000 to 450,000 clones, 92% of them singletons. Remarks on this clone: What it recognizes is unknown.

Study-level findings and limits: Measures of TCR breadth and depth may have fallen short of total T cell responses. After vaccination, substantial breadth of spike-specific CD8+ and CD4+ responses was reported.

This clonotype was sampled from a human donor who had recovered from COVID-19. Source: peripheral blood, taken after recovery from COVID-19.

As DNA, the CDR3 is TGTGCCAGCAGCCAAAACCTGTATGGCTACACCTTC. Encoded protein: CASSQNLYGYTF. This chain links TRBV3-1 (or the pseudogene TRBV3-2) with TRBJ1-2, with D unresolved. The germline V and J ends were trimmed by 2 bases and 5 bases, with 6 bases remaining between them. The CDR3 length is 12 residues. The germline CDR1 and CDR2 sequences are LGHDT and YNNKEL (reference sequence).